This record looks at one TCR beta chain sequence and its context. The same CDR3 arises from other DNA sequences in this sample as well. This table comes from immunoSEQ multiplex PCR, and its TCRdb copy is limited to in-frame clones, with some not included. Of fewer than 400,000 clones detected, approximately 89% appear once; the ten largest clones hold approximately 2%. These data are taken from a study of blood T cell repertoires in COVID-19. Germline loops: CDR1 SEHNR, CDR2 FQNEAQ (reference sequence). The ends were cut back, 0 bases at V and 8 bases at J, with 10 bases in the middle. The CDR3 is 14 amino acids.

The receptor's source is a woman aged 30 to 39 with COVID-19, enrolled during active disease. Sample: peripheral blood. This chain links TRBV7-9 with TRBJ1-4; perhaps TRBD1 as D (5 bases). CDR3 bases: TGTGCCAGCAGCTTAGCAGGGGCGGGAGAAAAACTGTTTTTT. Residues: CASSLAGAGEKLFF.